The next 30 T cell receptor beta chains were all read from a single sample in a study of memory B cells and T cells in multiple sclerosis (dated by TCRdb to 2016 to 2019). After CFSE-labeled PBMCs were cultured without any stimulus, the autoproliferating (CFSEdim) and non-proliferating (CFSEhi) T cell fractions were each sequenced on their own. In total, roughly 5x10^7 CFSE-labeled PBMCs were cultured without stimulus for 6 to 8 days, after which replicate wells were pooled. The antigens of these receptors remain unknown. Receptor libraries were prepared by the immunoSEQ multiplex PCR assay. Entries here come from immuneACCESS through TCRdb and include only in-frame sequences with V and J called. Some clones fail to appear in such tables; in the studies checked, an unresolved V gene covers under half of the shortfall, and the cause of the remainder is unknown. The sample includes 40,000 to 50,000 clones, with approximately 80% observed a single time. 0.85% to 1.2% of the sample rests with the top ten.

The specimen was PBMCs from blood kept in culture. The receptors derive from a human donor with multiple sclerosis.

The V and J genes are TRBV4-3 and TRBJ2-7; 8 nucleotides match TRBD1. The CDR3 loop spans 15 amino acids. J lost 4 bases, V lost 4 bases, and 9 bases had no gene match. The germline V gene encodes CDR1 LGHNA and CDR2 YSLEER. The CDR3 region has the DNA TGCGCCAGCAGCCTCGAACAGGACAGGGTTTACGAGCAGTACTTC. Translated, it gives CASSLEQDRVYEQYF.

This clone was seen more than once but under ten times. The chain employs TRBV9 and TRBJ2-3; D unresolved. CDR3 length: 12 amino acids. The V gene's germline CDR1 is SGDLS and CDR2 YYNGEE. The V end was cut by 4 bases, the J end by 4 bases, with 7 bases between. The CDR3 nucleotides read TGTGCCAGCAGCTCACCCGCAGATACGCAGTATTTT. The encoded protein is CASSSPADTQYF. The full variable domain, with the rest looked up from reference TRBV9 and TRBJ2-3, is DSGVTQTPKHLITATGQRVTLRCSPRSGDLSVYWYQQSLDQGLQFLIQYYNGEERAKGNILERFSAQQFPDLHSELNLSSLELGDSALYFCASSSPADTQYFGPGTRLTVL.

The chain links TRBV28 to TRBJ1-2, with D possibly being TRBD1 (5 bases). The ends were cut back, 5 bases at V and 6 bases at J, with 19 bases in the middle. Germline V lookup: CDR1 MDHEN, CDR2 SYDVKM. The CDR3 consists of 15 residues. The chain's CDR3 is CASSPGTRDLHGYTF. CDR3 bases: TGTGCCAGCAGTCCCGGGACCAGGGACTTGCATGGCTACACCTTC.

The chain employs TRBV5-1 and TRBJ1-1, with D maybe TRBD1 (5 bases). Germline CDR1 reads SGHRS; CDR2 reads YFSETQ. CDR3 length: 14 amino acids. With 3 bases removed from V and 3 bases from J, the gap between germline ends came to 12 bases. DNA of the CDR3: TGCGCCAGCAGCTGGAATACAGGAGACACTGAAGCTTTCTTT. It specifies CASSWNTGDTEAFF.

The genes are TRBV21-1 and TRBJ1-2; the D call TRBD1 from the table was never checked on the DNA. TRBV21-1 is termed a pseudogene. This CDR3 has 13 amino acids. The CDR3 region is CASSKDRNYGYTF. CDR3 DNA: TGTGCCAGCAGCAAAGACAGAAACTATGGCTACACCTTC.

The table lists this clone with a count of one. The DNA of the CDR3 is TGTGCCAGCAGCTTAACACGGGACGACACCGGGGAGCTGTTTTTT. Its protein is CASSLTRDDTGELFF. The rearrangement links TRBV7-3 to TRBJ2-2; the D gene could be TRBD1 or TRBD2 (5 bases each). The V end lost 0 bases, the J end lost 3 bases, and 8 bases lay between the germline ends. The CDR3 totals 15 residues. Germline CDR1 SGHTA, CDR2 FQGTGA.

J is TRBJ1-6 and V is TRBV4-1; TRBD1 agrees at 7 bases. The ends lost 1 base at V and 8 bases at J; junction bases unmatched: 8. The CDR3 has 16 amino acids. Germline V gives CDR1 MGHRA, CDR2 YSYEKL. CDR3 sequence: CASSQGTGLRDSPLHF. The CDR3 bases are TGCGCCAGCAGCCAAGGGACAGGCCTTAGGGATTCACCCCTCCACTTT.

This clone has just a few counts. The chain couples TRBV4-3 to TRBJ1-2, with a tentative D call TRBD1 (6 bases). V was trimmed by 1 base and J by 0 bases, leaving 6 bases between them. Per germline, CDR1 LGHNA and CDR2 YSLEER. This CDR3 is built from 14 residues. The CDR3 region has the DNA TGCGCCAGCAGCCAAGGGACAGCTAACTATGGCTACACCTTC. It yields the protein CASSQGTANYGYTF.

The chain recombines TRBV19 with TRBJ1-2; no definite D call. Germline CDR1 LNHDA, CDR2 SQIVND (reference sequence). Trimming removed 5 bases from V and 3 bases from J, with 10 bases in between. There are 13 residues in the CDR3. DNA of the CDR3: TGTGCCAGTAGTGCCGGACTCCACTATGGCTACACCTTC. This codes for CASSAGLHYGYTF.

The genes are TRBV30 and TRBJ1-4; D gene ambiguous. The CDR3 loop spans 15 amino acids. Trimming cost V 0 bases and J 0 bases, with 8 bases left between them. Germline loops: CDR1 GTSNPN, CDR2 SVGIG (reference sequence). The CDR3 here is CAWSVQLTTNEKLFF. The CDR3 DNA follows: TGTGCCTGGAGTGTACAACTGACAACTAATGAAAAACTGTTTTTT.

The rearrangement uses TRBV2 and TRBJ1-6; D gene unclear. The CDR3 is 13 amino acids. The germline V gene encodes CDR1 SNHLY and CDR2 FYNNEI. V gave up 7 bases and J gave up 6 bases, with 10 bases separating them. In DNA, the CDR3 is TGTGCCAGCAAAAGGGTCCCTAATTCACCCCTCCACTTT. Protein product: CASKRVPNSPLHF.

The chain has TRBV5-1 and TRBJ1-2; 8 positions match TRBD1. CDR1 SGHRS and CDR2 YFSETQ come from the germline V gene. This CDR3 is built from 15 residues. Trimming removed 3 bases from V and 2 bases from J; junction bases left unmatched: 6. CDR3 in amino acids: CASSWGQADNYGYTF. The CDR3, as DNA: TGCGCCAGCAGCTGGGGACAGGCAGACAACTATGGCTACACCTTC.

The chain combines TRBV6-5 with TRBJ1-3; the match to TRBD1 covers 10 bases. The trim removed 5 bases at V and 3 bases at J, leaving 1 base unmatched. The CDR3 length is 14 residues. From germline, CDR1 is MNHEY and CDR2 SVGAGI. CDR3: CASSDRGLGNTIYF. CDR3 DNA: TGTGCCAGCAGTGACAGGGGGCTTGGAAACACCATATATTTT.

The CDR3 bases are TGCGCCAGCAGTCCGAGCGGATCCTACGAGCAGTACTTC. This encodes CASSPSGSYEQYF. The chain couples TRBV10-1 to TRBJ2-7, with TRBD2 as a possible D gene (5 bases). Germline V gene data show CDR1 as WNHNN and CDR2 as SYGVQD (reference sequence). The CDR3 consists of 13 residues. V was clipped by 5 bases and J by 1 base, with 9 bases between them.

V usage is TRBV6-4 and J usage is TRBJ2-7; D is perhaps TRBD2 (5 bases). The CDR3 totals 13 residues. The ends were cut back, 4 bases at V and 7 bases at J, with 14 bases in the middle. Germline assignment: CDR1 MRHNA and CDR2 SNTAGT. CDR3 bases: TGTGCCAGCAGTGTAGGTGACGGCGGGGAGCAGTACTTC. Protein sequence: CASSVGDGGEQYF.

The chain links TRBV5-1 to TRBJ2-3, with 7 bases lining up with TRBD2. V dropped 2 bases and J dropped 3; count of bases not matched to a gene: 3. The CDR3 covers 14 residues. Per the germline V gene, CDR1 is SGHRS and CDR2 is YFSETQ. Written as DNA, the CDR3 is TGCGCCAGCAGCTTCGGGGGAGGGACAGATACGCAGTATTTT. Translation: CASSFGGGTDTQYF.

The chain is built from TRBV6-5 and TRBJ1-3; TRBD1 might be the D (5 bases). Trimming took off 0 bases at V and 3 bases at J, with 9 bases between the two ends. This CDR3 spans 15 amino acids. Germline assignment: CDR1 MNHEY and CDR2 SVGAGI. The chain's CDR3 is CASSYSSGNGNTIYF. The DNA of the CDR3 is TGTGCCAGCAGTTACTCGTCAGGGAATGGAAACACCATATATTTT.

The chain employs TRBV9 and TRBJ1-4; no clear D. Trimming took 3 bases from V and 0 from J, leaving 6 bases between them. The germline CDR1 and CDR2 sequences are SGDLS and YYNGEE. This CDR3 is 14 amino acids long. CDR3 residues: CASSASATNEKLFF. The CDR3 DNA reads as TGTGCCAGCAGCGCAAGTGCAACTAATGAAAAACTGTTTTTT.

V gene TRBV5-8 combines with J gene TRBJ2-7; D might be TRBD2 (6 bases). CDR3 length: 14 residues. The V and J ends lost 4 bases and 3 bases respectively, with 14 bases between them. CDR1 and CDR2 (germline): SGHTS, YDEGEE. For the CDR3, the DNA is TGTGCCAGCAGCAGACTAGGGGAACACTACGAGCAGTACTTC. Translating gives CASSRLGEHYEQYF.

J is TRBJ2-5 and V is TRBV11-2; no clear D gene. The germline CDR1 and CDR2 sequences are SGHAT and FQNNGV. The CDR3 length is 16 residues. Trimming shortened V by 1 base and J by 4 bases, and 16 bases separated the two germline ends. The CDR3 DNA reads TGTGCCAGCAGCTTAGGTCATTTCGCACCAGGAGAGACCCAGTACTTC. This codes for CASSLGHFAPGETQYF.

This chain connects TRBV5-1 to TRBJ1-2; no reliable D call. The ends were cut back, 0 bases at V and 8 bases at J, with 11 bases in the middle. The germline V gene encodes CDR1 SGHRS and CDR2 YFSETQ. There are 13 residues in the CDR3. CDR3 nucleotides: TGCGCCAGCAGCTTGGGTCGCCAGAACGGCTACACCTTC. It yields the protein CASSLGRQNGYTF.

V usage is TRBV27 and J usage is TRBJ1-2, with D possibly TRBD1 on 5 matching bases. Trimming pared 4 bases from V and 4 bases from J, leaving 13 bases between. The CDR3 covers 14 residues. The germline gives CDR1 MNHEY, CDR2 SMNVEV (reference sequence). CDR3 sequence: CASSSKGFTYGYTF. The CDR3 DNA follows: TGTGCCAGCAGTTCTAAGGGGTTTACCTATGGCTACACCTTC.

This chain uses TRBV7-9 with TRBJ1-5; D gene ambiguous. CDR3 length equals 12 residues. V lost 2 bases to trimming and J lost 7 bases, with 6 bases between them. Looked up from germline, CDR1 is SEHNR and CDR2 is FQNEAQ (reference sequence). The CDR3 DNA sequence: TGTGCCAGCAGCTTATCCCTCCAGCCCCAGCATTTT. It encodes CASSLSLQPQHF.

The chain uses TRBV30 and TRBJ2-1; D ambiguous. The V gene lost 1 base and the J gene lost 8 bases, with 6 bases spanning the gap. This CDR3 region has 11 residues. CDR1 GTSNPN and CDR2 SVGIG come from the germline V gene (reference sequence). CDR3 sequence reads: CAWSEMDEQFF. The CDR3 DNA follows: TGTGCCTGGAGTGAGATGGATGAGCAGTTCTTC.

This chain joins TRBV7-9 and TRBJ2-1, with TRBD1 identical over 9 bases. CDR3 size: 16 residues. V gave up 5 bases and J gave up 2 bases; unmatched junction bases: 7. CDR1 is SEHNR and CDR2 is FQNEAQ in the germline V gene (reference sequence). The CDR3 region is CASSMGQGVPYNEQFF. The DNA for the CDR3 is TGTGCCAGCAGCATGGGACAGGGAGTGCCCTACAATGAGCAGTTCTTC.

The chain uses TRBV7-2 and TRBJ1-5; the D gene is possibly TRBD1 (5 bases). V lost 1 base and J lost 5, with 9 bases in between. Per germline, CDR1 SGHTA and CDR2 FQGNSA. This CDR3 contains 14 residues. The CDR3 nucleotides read TGTGCCAGCAGCTTAGGGGGCCGGTATCAGCCCCAGCATTTT. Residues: CASSLGGRYQPQHF.

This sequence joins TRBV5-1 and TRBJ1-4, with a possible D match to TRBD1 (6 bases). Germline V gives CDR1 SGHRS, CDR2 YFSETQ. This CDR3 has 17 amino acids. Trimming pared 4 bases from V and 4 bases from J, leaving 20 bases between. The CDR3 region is CASSHGTPDLLNEKLFF. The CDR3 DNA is TGCGCCAGCAGCCACGGGACACCCGACCTCCTTAATGAAAAACTGTTTTTT. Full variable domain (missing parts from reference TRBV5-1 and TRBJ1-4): KAGVTQTPRYLIKTRGQQVTLSCSPISGHRSVSWYQQTPGQGLQFLFEYFSETQRNKGNFPGRFSGRQFSNSRSEMNVSTLELGDSALYLCASSHGTPDLLNEKLFFGSGTQLSVL.

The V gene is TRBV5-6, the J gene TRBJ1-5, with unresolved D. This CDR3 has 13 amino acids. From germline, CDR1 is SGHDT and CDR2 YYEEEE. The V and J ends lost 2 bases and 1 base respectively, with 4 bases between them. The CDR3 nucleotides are TGTGCCAGCAGCTTTGGCAGCAATCAGCCCCAGCATTTT. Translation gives CASSFGSNQPQHF.

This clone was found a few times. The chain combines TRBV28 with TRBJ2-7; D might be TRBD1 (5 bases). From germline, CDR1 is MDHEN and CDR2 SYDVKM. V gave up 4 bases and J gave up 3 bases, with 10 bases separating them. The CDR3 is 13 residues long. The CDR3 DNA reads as TGTGCCAGCAGTTCCCCCAGGGTCTACGAGCAGTACTTC. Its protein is CASSSPRVYEQYF. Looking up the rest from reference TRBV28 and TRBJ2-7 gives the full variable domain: DVKVTQSSRYLVKRTGEKVFLECVQDMDHENMFWYRQDPGLGLRLIYFSYDVKMKEKGDIPEGYSVSREKKERFSLILESASTNQTSMYLCASSSPRVYEQYFGPGTRLTVT.

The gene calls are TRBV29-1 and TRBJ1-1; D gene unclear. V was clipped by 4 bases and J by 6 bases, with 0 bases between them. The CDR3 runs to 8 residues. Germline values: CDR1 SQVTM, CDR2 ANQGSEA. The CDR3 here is CSVAEAFF. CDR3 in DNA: TGCAGCGTTGCTGAAGCTTTCTTT.